These 16 T cell receptor beta chains came from one sample sequenced in a study of radiotherapy plus CTLA-4 blockade in lung cancer. The table came from immunoSEQ multiplex PCR; TCRdb's copy has only in-frame clones and leaves some out. The data show roughly 30,000 clones, with 70% to 80% seen just once and 7.5% to 8% held by the top ten. Sequencing used peripheral blood, obtained from a patient treated with radiotherapy plus ipilimumab. The receptors were gathered from a human donor with non-small cell lung cancer who had stable disease on radiotherapy plus ipilimumab.

This clone has a single count. The DNA of the CDR3 is TGTGCCAGCAGCTCCAGGGACTTTTTCACGCAGTATTTT. It is translated as CASSSRDFFTQYF. The V gene is TRBV5-5, the J gene TRBJ2-3; D perhaps matches TRBD2 (6 bases). V lost 3 bases, J lost 9 bases, and 14 bases lay in between. The CDR3 runs to 13 residues. Germline values: CDR1 SGHKS, CDR2 YYEKEE (reference sequence).

V is TRBV4-3 and J is TRBJ1-4; D not resolved. Per the germline V gene, CDR1 is LGHNA and CDR2 is YSLEER. The CDR3 contains 15 residues. V lost 2 bases and J 3 bases, leaving 10 bases between the germline ends. The CDR3: CASSQRVESNEKLFF. The CDR3 coding sequence is TGCGCCAGCAGCCAACGGGTGGAGTCTAATGAAAAACTGTTTTTT.

The chain carries TRBV13 and TRBJ1-1; D is possibly TRBD1 (5 bases). This CDR3 spans 12 amino acids. Trimming left V 5 bases short and J 9 bases short, with 13 bases between. The V gene's germline CDR1 is PRHDT and CDR2 FYEKMQ (reference sequence). CDR3 nucleotide sequence: TGTGCCAGCAGCCCGAGCGGGGCGAAAGCTTTCTTT. Translation gives CASSPSGAKAFF. The variable domain in full, completed from reference TRBV13 and TRBJ1-1, reads AAGVIQSPRHLIKEKRETATLKCYPIPRHDTVYWYQQGPGQDPQFLISFYEKMQSDKGSIPDRFSAQQFSDYHSELNMSSLELGDSALYFCASSPSGAKAFFGQGTRLTVV.

The chain carries TRBV2 and TRBJ1-5, with D possibly TRBD1 on 6 matching bases. Between the trimmed V and J ends, which lost 4 bases and 2 bases, there was a span of 15 bases. This CDR3 comprises 16 residues. Germline loops: CDR1 SNHLY, CDR2 FYNNEI. CDR3: CASSARGLGGNQPQHF. CDR3 coding DNA: TGTGCCAGCAGTGCCAGGGGTTTGGGTGGCAATCAGCCCCAGCATTTT. The full variable domain, rest sourced from reference TRBV2 and TRBJ1-5, is EPEVTQTPSHQVTQMGQEVILRCVPISNHLYFYWYRQILGQKVEFLVSFYNNEISEKSEIFDDQFSVERPDGSNFTLKIRSTKLEDSAMYFCASSARGLGGNQPQHFGDGTRLSIL.

This chain links TRBV27 with TRBJ1-3; D remains ambiguous. The CDR3 is 16 residues long. The V gene's germline CDR1 is MNHEY and CDR2 SMNVEV (reference sequence). Trimming cost V 2 bases and J 0 bases, with 11 bases left between them. The CDR3 DNA follows: TGTGCCAGCAGTTTAAGAAGCAGGAGCTCTGGAAACACCATATATTTT. The encoded protein is CASSLRSRSSGNTIYF.

The chain couples TRBV27 to TRBJ1-4, with D unclear. Germline V gives CDR1 MNHEY, CDR2 SMNVEV (reference sequence). CDR3 length: 13 amino acids. V was pared by 6 bases and J by 6 bases, with 11 bases between. In DNA, the CDR3 is TGTGCCAGCAGGGGTGGAGTGGATGAAAAACTGTTTTTT. Translation gives CASRGGVDEKLFF.

This chain connects TRBV11-3 to TRBJ2-5; 9 nucleotides match TRBD2. Unmatched junction bases numbered 8, after V lost 2 bases and J lost 4 bases. Germline V gene lookup returns CDR1 SGHNT and CDR2 YENEEA. The CDR3 is made up of 16 amino acids. This chain's CDR3 is CASSLSPSGAGETQYF. The CDR3 region has the DNA TGTGCCAGCAGCTTATCCCCTAGCGGGGCGGGAGAGACCCAGTACTTC. The full variable domain, its missing parts supplied by reference TRBV11-3 and TRBJ2-5, is EAGVVQSPRYKIIEKKQPVAFWCNPISGHNTLYWYLQNLGQGPELLIRYENEEAVDDSQLPKDRFSAERLKGVDSTLKIQPAELGDSAVYLCASSLSPSGAGETQYFGPGTRLLVL.

This rearrangement joins TRBV18 to TRBJ2-1; D not resolved. Looked up from germline, CDR1 is KGHSH and CDR2 is LQKENI. The CDR3 length is 16 residues. Trimming pared 2 bases from V and 8 bases from J, leaving 19 bases between. Here the CDR3 DNA reads TGTGCCAGCTCACCATCTATGCGGTCTCAAAACGATGAGCAGTTCTTC. This sequence encodes CASSPSMRSQNDEQFF.

The V and J genes are TRBV14 and TRBJ2-5; 11 positions match TRBD2. The CDR3 covers 18 residues. V lost 1 base to trimming and J lost 4 bases; unmatched junction nucleotides: 11. CDR1 and CDR2 (germline): SGHDN, FVKESK. The CDR3 loop is CASSQGLLSGGAAETQYF. Here the CDR3 DNA reads TGTGCCAGCAGCCAAGGACTTCTTAGCGGGGGGGCCGCAGAGACCCAGTACTTC.

This sequence joins TRBV5-1 and TRBJ1-2, with no clear D. V was pared by 0 bases and J by 5 bases, with 11 bases between. This CDR3 is 14 amino acids long. Germline CDR1 reads SGHRS; CDR2 reads YFSETQ. Here the CDR3 reads CASSLALSSYGYTF. In nucleotides, the CDR3 is TGCGCCAGCAGCTTGGCCCTCTCGTCGTATGGCTACACCTTC.

This rearrangement joins TRBV5-6 to TRBJ1-2, with D unresolved. V was pared by 4 bases and J by 7 bases, with 14 bases between. Germline V lookup: CDR1 SGHDT, CDR2 YYEEEE. The CDR3 is 13 amino acids. As DNA, the CDR3 is TGTGCCAGCAGCGGCGGACGTACCGGTGGCTACACCTTC. Its translation is CASSGGRTGGYTF.

The rearrangement links TRBV7-9 to TRBJ1-4; no clear D. The germline gives CDR1 SEHNR, CDR2 FQNEAQ (reference sequence). The ends were cut back, 5 bases at V and 4 bases at J, with 8 bases in the middle. CDR3 length equals 13 residues. The CDR3 DNA follows: TGTGCCAGCAGCCTACCGATTAATGAAAAACTGTTTTTT. It codes for CASSLPINEKLFF.

This clone has just one count. The J gene is TRBJ1-5, the V gene TRBV6-1, with D possibly TRBD1 on 5 matching bases. This CDR3 is built from 13 residues. Trimming left V 6 bases short and J 5 bases short, with 11 bases between. CDR1 MNHNS and CDR2 SASEGT come from the germline V gene. CDR3 sequence reads: CASSREGYQPQHF. The CDR3 DNA reads as TGTGCCAGCAGCCGAGAGGGGTATCAGCCCCAGCATTTT.

This clone has only one observation. The genes are TRBV5-1 and TRBJ2-4; D possibly corresponds to TRBD1 (6 bases). The CDR3 runs 14 residues. Trimming removed 4 bases from V and 7 bases from J, with 15 bases in between. Germline-derived CDR1 and CDR2 are SGHRS and YFSETQ. CDR3 amino acids: CASSDLTGHNIQYF. The CDR3 DNA is TGCGCCAGCAGCGACCTTACGGGACACAACATTCAGTACTTC.

The chain couples TRBV4-1 to TRBJ1-1; D is possibly TRBD1 (5 bases). Trimming cost V 1 base and J 1 base, with 10 bases left between them. CDR3 length: 15 amino acids. Germline CDR1 and CDR2: MGHRA and YSYEKL. CDR3 in DNA: TGCGCCAGCAGCCAAGCAGGGCCCCGGAACACTGAAGCTTTCTTT. Translating gives CASSQAGPRNTEAFF.

V gene TRBV7-6 combines with J gene TRBJ1-1, with 10 nucleotides matching TRBD1. The CDR3 consists of 16 residues. Trimming took 5 bases from V and 4 from J; bases not matched to a gene: 10. Germline CDR1 is SGHVS and CDR2 is FNYEAQ. CDR3 loop: CASSPYRDRGSTEAFF. The CDR3 DNA reads as TGTGCCAGCAGCCCGTACCGGGACAGGGGATCCACTGAAGCTTTCTTT.